Shown below are 25 T cell receptor beta chains from a single sample sequenced in a study of molecular identifiers for immune sequencing clone quantification. One entry per CDR3 protein, called by TCRdb with MiXCR from the PCR reads. Of tens of thousands of distinct CDR3 sequences listed, roughly 18% are singletons. Specimen: naive CD8+ T cells from blood, with Jurkat cell RNA spiked in. Subset: FACS-sorted CD8+CD4-CCR7+CD45RA+ naive T cells. Source of these receptors: a human donor in good health. Some libraries in this study had Jurkat cell RNA spiked in.

This clonotype has a handful of counts. This clone may be a read error of a much larger clone one base away. The gene calls are TRBV20-1 and TRBJ2-7; TRBD2 agrees at 8 bases. This CDR3 is 13 amino acids long. Germline CDR1 and CDR2: DFQATT and SNEGSKA (reference sequence). V lost 3 bases to trimming and J lost 5 bases; unmatched junction nucleotides: 6. This CDR3 is CSASGGALHEQYF. CDR3 DNA sequence: TGCAGTGCTAGCGGGGGGGCCCTACACGAGCAGTACTTC.

This clonotype was picked up many times. The rearrangement joins TRBV7-9 to TRBJ1-2; maybe TRBD1 (6 bases). V was pared by 1 base and J by 4 bases, with 13 bases between. Germline V gene sequence: CDR1 SEHNR, CDR2 FQNEAQ (reference sequence). CDR3 length: 15 amino acids. The DNA of the CDR3 is TGTGCCAGCAGCTTAGGACAGGCTCCCGGCTATGGCTACACCTTC. This translates into CASSLGQAPGYGYTF.

The sample holds many counts of this clonotype. The rearrangement uses TRBV7-2 and TRBJ2-5; 7 bases agree with TRBD2. Germline trimming cut 0 bases from V and 2 bases from J; bases unmatched to any gene: 6. This CDR3 spans 16 amino acids. From germline, CDR1 is SGHTA and CDR2 FQGNSA. CDR3: CASSLALGGRQETQYF. Written as DNA, the CDR3 is TGTGCCAGCAGCTTAGCGCTGGGCGGGAGACAAGAGACCCAGTACTTC.

V and J are TRBV20-1 and TRBJ1-2, with a tentative D call TRBD1 (5 bases). V dropped 6 bases and J dropped 5 bases, with 28 bases sitting between them. The germline V gene has CDR1 DFQATT and CDR2 SNEGSKA (reference sequence). The CDR3 sequence is 17 residues long. CDR3 region: CSAPDLVGGFSVYGYTF. CDR3 DNA: TGCAGTGCGCCCGACTTGGTTGGGGGTTTTTCGGTTTATGGCTACACCTTC.

This clonotype was counted ten times or more. V is TRBV6-2 or TRBV6-3 and J is TRBJ1-5; no clear D. The V end lost 2 bases, the J end lost 0 bases, and 14 bases lay between the germline ends. CDR3 length equals 17 residues. CDR1 MNHEY and CDR2 SVGEGT come from the germline V gene. CDR3 sequence (DNA): TGTGCCAGCAGTTACATCTCCCGGCGGCCTAGCAATCAGCCCCAGCATTTT. The encoded protein is CASSYISRRPSNQPQHF.

On this clonotype itself: It may be a read error: a sequence one base away is much more abundant. CDR3 sequence: CAASDSQGVTEAFF. In DNA, the CDR3 is TGTGCCGCCAGTGATTCACAGGGGGTCACTGAAGCTTTCTTT. The chain links TRBV24-1 to TRBJ1-1, with TRBD1 matching 8 bases. Looked up from germline, CDR1 is KGHDR and CDR2 is SFDVKD. The CDR3 length is 14 residues.

This clonotype was seen repeatedly, ten times or more. This sequence joins TRBV19 and TRBJ1-5, with D possibly TRBD1 on 5 matching bases. V was clipped by 7 bases and J by 1 base, with 11 bases between them. Germline loops: CDR1 LNHDA, CDR2 SQIVND (reference sequence). CDR3 length: 14 amino acids. The CDR3 nucleotides read TGTGCCAGTACCCCGACAGTGAGCAATCAGCCCCAGCATTTT. Amino acid sequence: CASTPTVSNQPQHF.

There are many counts of this clonotype. The chain employs TRBV5-1 and TRBJ2-5, with 14 bases identical to TRBD2. Germline CDR1 reads SGHRS; CDR2 reads YFSETQ. This CDR3 comprises 16 residues. J lost 2 bases, V lost 3 bases, and 3 bases had no gene match. The CDR3 here is CASSWGLAGEQETQYF. For the CDR3, the DNA is TGCGCCAGCAGCTGGGGACTAGCGGGAGAACAAGAGACCCAGTACTTC.

The sample holds many counts of this clonotype. The chain carries TRBV6-5 and TRBJ1-1; 9 bases are a match to TRBD1. In germline, CDR1 is MNHEY, CDR2 SVGAGI. The ends lost 6 bases at V and 1 base at J; junction bases unmatched: 6. The CDR3 is 15 residues long. The CDR3 is CASSLSDRGNTEAFF. CDR3 coding DNA: TGTGCCAGCAGCCTTTCGGACAGGGGGAACACTGAAGCTTTCTTT.

This clonotype was counted at least ten times. This chain links TRBV29-1 with TRBJ2-1; D gene unclear. V gave up 4 bases and J gave up 0 bases, with 19 bases separating them. This CDR3 is built from 17 residues. CDR1 is SQVTM, CDR2 ANQGSEA, per germline. The CDR3 loop is CSVGGFWRRSSYNEQFF. Written as DNA, the CDR3 is TGCAGCGTTGGTGGTTTCTGGCGAAGGAGCTCCTACAATGAGCAGTTCTTC.

This clonotype occurred many times. This sequence joins TRBV5-4 and TRBJ2-1; tentatively, D is TRBD2 (6 bases). The CDR3 is made up of 16 amino acids. V lost 1 base, J lost 4 bases, and 15 bases lay in between. From germline, CDR1 is SGHNT and CDR2 YYREEE (reference sequence). CDR3 protein: CASSLPYGEEYNEQFF. In DNA form, the CDR3 reads TGTGCCAGCAGCTTGCCGTACGGGGAGGAGTACAATGAGCAGTTCTTC.

Of note for this clonotype: A much larger clone lies one base from this, so it may be a read error. J is TRBJ2-7 and V is TRBV25-1; no reliable D call. Per germline, CDR1 MGHDK and CDR2 SYGVNS. This CDR3 has 13 residues. Trimming cost V 2 bases and J 4 bases, with 9 bases left between them. The chain's CDR3 is CASSEPIVYEQYF. CDR3 in DNA: TGTGCCAGCAGTGAACCTATCGTTTACGAGCAGTACTTC.

With regard to this clonotype: This may stem from a read error, because a much larger clone lies one nucleotide away. No conserved phenylalanine or tryptophan is present at the end of the CDR3, so a read error is the likely explanation. The rearrangement joins TRBV7-9 to TRBJ1-3; no clear D gene. With 1 base removed from V and 0 bases from J, the gap between germline ends came to 10 bases. The CDR3 loop spans 16 amino acids. The germline V gene has CDR1 SEHNR and CDR2 FQNEAQ (reference sequence). CDR3 region: CASSLVQTFSGNTIYL. The DNA of the CDR3 is TGTGCCAGCAGCTTAGTTCAGACCTTCTCTGGAAACACCATATATCTT.

This clonotype was counted at least ten times. The rearrangement links TRBV7-9 to TRBJ1-3, with TRBD1 matching over 8 bases. The length of the CDR3 is 16 residues. After removal of 5 bases from V and 0 bases from J, the junction contained 6 bases not matched to a gene. The germline V gene has CDR1 SEHNR and CDR2 FQNEAQ (reference sequence). The CDR3 DNA reads as TGTGCCAGCAGCACCGGACAGGGAAACTCTGGAAACACCATATATTTT. It is translated as CASSTGQGNSGNTIYF.

This clonotype was recorded many times. The chain recombines TRBV28 with TRBJ2-5; 9 nucleotides match TRBD2. The CDR3 runs 16 residues. J was trimmed by 4 bases and V by 7 bases; bases with no gene match: 13. Germline V gene sequence: CDR1 MDHEN, CDR2 SYDVKM. The CDR3 is CASTRGTSIWAETQYF. CDR3 bases: TGTGCCAGCACCCGGGGGACTAGCATTTGGGCAGAGACCCAGTACTTC.

This clonotype has only a few counts. The chain recombines TRBV18 with TRBJ2-1; the D is unclear. Germline values: CDR1 KGHSH, CDR2 LQKENI. There are 14 residues in the CDR3. Deletions cut 1 base from V and 10 bases from J, with 14 bases between. As DNA, the CDR3 is TGTGCCAGCTCACCACGGGTCGGGTTGGGCGAGCAGTTCTTC. It translates to CASSPRVGLGEQFF.

In this sample, this clonotype turned up many times. This rearrangement joins TRBV29-1 to TRBJ2-2; D ambiguous. Trimming took 3 bases from V and 0 from J, leaving 5 bases between them. This CDR3 region has 13 residues. Germline lookup yields CDR1 SQVTM and CDR2 ANQGSEA. As DNA, the CDR3 is TGCAGCGTTGAGGTTCCGAACACCGGGGAGCTGTTTTTT. It translates to CSVEVPNTGELFF.

The V and J genes are TRBV2 and TRBJ2-7; the match to TRBD2 covers 9 bases. V trimming: 7 bases; J trimming: 4 bases; junction bases outside the gene matches: 8. From germline, CDR1 is SNHLY and CDR2 FYNNEI. This CDR3 is built from 14 residues. The CDR3 is CASKEGTSRYEQYF. For the CDR3, the DNA is TGTGCCAGCAAGGAGGGGACTAGCCGGTACGAGCAGTACTTC. Full variable domain (rest looked up from reference TRBV2 and TRBJ2-7): EPEVTQTPSHQVTQMGQEVILRCVPISNHLYFYWYRQILGQKVEFLVSFYNNEISEKSEIFDDQFSVERPDGSNFTLKIRSTKLEDSAMYFCASKEGTSRYEQYFGPGTRLTVT.

This clonotype was recorded many times. The rearrangement uses TRBV6-5 and TRBJ2-3; D not resolved. Trimming took 5 bases from V and 2 from J, leaving 8 bases between them. The CDR3 has 13 amino acids. Germline values: CDR1 MNHEY, CDR2 SVGAGI. CDR3 region: CASSPTPTDTQYF. The CDR3 nucleotides are TGTGCCAGCAGTCCCACGCCCACAGATACGCAGTATTTT.

This clonotype was observed at least ten times. The chain employs TRBV7-9 and TRBJ2-7; 11 nucleotides line up with TRBD1. J gave up 6 bases and V 5 bases, and 12 bases lay outside the gene matches. Germline V CDR1 and CDR2: SEHNR, FQNEAQ (reference sequence). This CDR3 spans 16 amino acids. The DNA of the CDR3 is TGTGCCAGCAGCCCCAACCCGGGACAGGGGGTTTGCGAGCAGTACTTC. Translating gives CASSPNPGQGVCEQYF. Drawing the rest from reference TRBV7-9 and TRBJ2-7, the complete variable domain is DTGVSQNPRHKITKRGQNVTFRCDPISEHNRLYWYRQTLGQGPEFLTYFQNEAQLEKSRLLSDRFSAERPKGSFSTLEIQRTEQGDSAMYLCASSPNPGQGVCEQYFGPGTRLTVT.

The table lists this clonotype with a few counts. This chain joins TRBV27 and TRBJ1-2; 11 positions agree with TRBD1. Losses at the gene ends were 8 bases for V and 7 bases for J; bases not matched to a gene: 6. Germline CDR1 and CDR2: MNHEY and SMNVEV (reference sequence). The CDR3 consists of 13 residues. CDR3 amino acids: CASGRDRGSGYTF. The CDR3 DNA reads TGTGCCAGCGGGCGGGACAGGGGGTCTGGCTACACCTTC.

This clonotype was seen repeatedly, ten times or more. The chain combines TRBV20-1 with TRBJ2-3; D is unclear. The CDR3 length is 16 residues. CDR1 DFQATT and CDR2 SNEGSKA come from the germline V gene (reference sequence). V was trimmed by 4 bases and J by 6 bases, leaving 23 bases between them. The DNA for the CDR3 is TGCAGTGCTACCCTCTACCGGGCACCTAATCTGGATACGCAGTATTTT. Translated, it gives CSATLYRAPNLDTQYF.

This clonotype occurred many times. This chain joins TRBV28 and TRBJ2-3, with a tentative D call TRBD1 (7 bases). The CDR3 extends over 17 amino acids. Germline V gives CDR1 MDHEN, CDR2 SYDVKM. V lost 6 bases to trimming and J lost 5 bases, with 24 bases between them. The CDR3 bases are TGTGCCAGCAGGGGAGGACCACAGGGGTTGGGCAGAGATACGCAGTATTTT. Protein product: CASRGGPQGLGRDTQYF.

This clonotype was detected many times. The genes are TRBV20-1 and TRBJ2-3, with TRBD2 identical over 8 bases. After removal of 5 bases from V and 5 bases from J, the junction contained 9 bases not matched to a gene. CDR1 is DFQATT and CDR2 is SNEGSKA in the germline V gene (reference sequence). The CDR3 spans 14 residues. CDR3 DNA sequence: TGCAGTGCTCGCCGACTAGCGAGCGGAGATACGCAGTATTTT. It yields the protein CSARRLASGDTQYF.

This clonotype was counted ten times or more. The CDR3 DNA reads TGTGCCAGCAAGCAGGTCCGAGAGACCCAGTACTTC. Translating gives CASKQVRETQYF. The V and J genes are TRBV2 and TRBJ2-5; D not resolved. The germline V gene encodes CDR1 SNHLY and CDR2 FYNNEI. Trimming took 7 bases from V and 4 from J, leaving 10 bases between them. CDR3 size: 12 residues.